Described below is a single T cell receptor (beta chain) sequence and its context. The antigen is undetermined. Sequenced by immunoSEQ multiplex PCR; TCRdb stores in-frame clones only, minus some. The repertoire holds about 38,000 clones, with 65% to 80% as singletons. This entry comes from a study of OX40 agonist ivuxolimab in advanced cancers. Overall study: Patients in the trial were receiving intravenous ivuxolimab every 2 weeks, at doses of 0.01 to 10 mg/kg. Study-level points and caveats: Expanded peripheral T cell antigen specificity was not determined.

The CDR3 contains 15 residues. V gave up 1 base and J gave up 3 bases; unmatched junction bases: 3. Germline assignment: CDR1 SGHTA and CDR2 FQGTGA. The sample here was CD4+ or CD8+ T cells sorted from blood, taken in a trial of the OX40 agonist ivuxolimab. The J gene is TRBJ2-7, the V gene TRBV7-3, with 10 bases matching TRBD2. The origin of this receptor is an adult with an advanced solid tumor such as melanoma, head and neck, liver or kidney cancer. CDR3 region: CASSLKTSGNYEQYF. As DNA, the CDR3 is TGTGCCAGCAGCTTAAAAACTAGCGGGAACTACGAGCAGTACTTC.